These 23 T cell receptor beta chains came from one sample sequenced in a study of T cell responses to AZD1222 COVID-19 vaccine. The data were produced by immunoSEQ multiplex PCR, yet TCRdb's version contains in-frame clones alone and is incomplete. The data contain 200,000 to 250,000 clones, 93% of them singletons. The input for sequencing was peripheral blood, taken on day 0 of MenACWY control vaccination. The receptors shown here come from an adult in good health.

This chain links TRBV7-9 with TRBJ2-6; 7 nucleotides line up with TRBD1. CDR1 and CDR2 from the germline V gene are SEHNR and FQNEAQ (reference sequence). This CDR3 contains 16 residues. V was pared by 8 bases and J by 2 bases, with 9 bases of the junction left unmatched. This CDR3 is CASRSSQGAGANVLTF. For the CDR3, the DNA is TGTGCCAGCCGGTCATCCCAGGGGGCTGGGGCCAACGTCCTGACTTTC.

The V and J genes are TRBV5-1 and TRBJ2-1, with no clear D. CDR1 is SGHRS, CDR2 YFSETQ, per germline. V lost 2 bases to trimming and J lost 4 bases, with 13 bases between them. The CDR3 length is 15 residues. The CDR3 loop reads CASSFSGETYNEQFF. Here the CDR3 DNA reads TGCGCCAGCAGCTTCTCCGGCGAAACTTACAATGAGCAGTTCTTC.

The chain joins TRBV5-1 to TRBJ2-7; unclear D gene. Trimming pared 3 bases from V and 2 bases from J, leaving 3 bases between. CDR1 and CDR2 (germline): SGHRS, YFSETQ. The CDR3 has 11 amino acids. The CDR3 protein is CASSSTYEQYF. The CDR3 DNA follows: TGCGCCAGCAGCTCCACCTACGAGCAGTACTTC.

The chain employs TRBV5-1 and TRBJ1-1, with D hard to call. V lost 1 base, J lost 2 bases, and 6 bases lay in between. Germline values: CDR1 SGHRS, CDR2 YFSETQ. The CDR3 runs 13 residues. CDR3 sequence: CASSLYPNTEAFF. CDR3 coding DNA: TGCGCCAGCAGCTTGTATCCAAACACTGAAGCTTTCTTT.

In its sample, this clone was seen once. This chain links TRBV27 with TRBJ1-6; no clear D. V gave up 3 bases and J gave up 7 bases, with 10 bases separating them. The germline CDR1 and CDR2 sequences are MNHEY and SMNVEV (reference sequence). The CDR3 sequence is 14 residues long. The CDR3 DNA reads TGTGCCAGCAGTTTGGGCGCTGCGAATTCACCCCTCCACTTT. This encodes CASSLGAANSPLHF.

This sequence joins TRBV12-3 or TRBV12-4 and TRBJ2-7, with 8 bases lining up with TRBD1. The CDR3 has 12 residues. V was clipped by 5 bases and J by 4 bases; unmatched bases: 1. The CDR3 coding sequence is TGTGCCAGCAGTCGGACAGGGTACGAGCAGTACTTC. It translates to CASSRTGYEQYF.

This rearrangement joins TRBV9 to TRBJ1-3; D call uncertain. The ends were cut back, 0 bases at V and 0 bases at J, with 16 bases in the middle. Germline V gene data show CDR1 as SGDLS and CDR2 as YYNGEE. CDR3 length: 18 amino acids. For the CDR3, the DNA is TGTGCCAGCAGCGTAGGAGGCAGACCGACCGCCTCTGGAAACACCATATATTTT. Protein product: CASSVGGRPTASGNTIYF.

The chain employs TRBV3-1 (or the pseudogene TRBV3-2) and TRBJ1-6; D not resolved. This CDR3 has 14 residues. The germline V gene encodes CDR1 LGHDT and CDR2 YNNKEL (reference sequence). V was clipped by 7 bases and J by 10 bases, with 17 bases between them. The CDR3 loop reads CASKFRADVSPLHF. The DNA for the CDR3 is TGTGCCAGCAAGTTTAGGGCAGACGTCTCACCCCTCCACTTT.

The chain uses TRBV28 and TRBJ1-4; D might be TRBD1 (6 bases). There are 16 residues in the CDR3. V dropped 6 bases and J dropped 5 bases, with 19 bases sitting between them. Germline V gene sequence: CDR1 MDHEN, CDR2 SYDVKM. The CDR3 bases are TGTGCCAGCAGCCCTTCGATAGTAGGGGGAAATGAAAAACTGTTTTTT. Translated, it gives CASSPSIVGGNEKLFF.

The V and J genes are TRBV3-1 (or the pseudogene TRBV3-2) and TRBJ2-3, with D uncertain. CDR3 length: 11 amino acids. V lost 4 bases, J lost 7 bases, and 6 bases lay in between. Germline CDR1 and CDR2: LGHDT and YNNKEL (reference sequence). For the CDR3, the DNA is TGTGCCAGCAGCCTTGGGAATACGCAGTATTTT. It translates to CASSLGNTQYF.

This chain connects TRBV19 to TRBJ1-5; D is unclear. CDR1 is LNHDA, CDR2 SQIVND, per germline (reference sequence). The V end was cut by 7 bases, the J end by 3 bases, with 10 bases between. There are 13 residues in the CDR3. This chain's CDR3 is CASKGQYNQPQHF. DNA of the CDR3: TGTGCCAGTAAAGGGCAGTACAATCAGCCCCAGCATTTT.

This sequence joins TRBV7-2 and TRBJ1-4; D remains ambiguous. Germline V gene sequence: CDR1 SGHTA, CDR2 FQGNSA. The V end lost 0 bases, the J end lost 8 bases, and 10 bases lay between the germline ends. The CDR3 has 14 residues. This CDR3 is CASSLASSREKLFF. In DNA, the CDR3 is TGTGCCAGCAGCTTAGCCAGTAGCCGCGAAAAACTGTTTTTT.

This clone came up once. The chain combines TRBV19 with TRBJ1-6, with 7 positions matching TRBD1. V was pared by 5 bases and J by 8 bases, with 6 bases of the junction left unmatched. The CDR3 has 14 residues. Germline lookup yields CDR1 LNHDA and CDR2 SQIVND (reference sequence). Here the CDR3 DNA reads TGTGCCAGTAGTGGATGGACAGGAGATTCACCCCTCCACTTT. Protein product: CASSGWTGDSPLHF.

This CDR3 is CATSDPGTGNTEAFF. The CDR3 bases are TGTGCCACCAGTGATCCCGGGACAGGGAACACTGAAGCTTTCTTT. The chain combines TRBV24-1 with TRBJ1-1; TRBD1 matches at 8 bases. The V and J ends lost 3 bases and 1 base, in that order; junction bases with no gene match: 3. The CDR3 is made up of 15 amino acids. Per the germline V gene, CDR1 is KGHDR and CDR2 is SFDVKD.

The chain joins TRBV18 to TRBJ1-6; D is ambiguous. Germline V lookup: CDR1 KGHSH, CDR2 LQKENI. This CDR3 region has 17 residues. Deletions cut 3 bases from V and 5 bases from J, with 17 bases between. The CDR3: CASSPDLGQLHNSPLHF. For the CDR3, the DNA is TGTGCCAGCTCACCTGACCTCGGCCAGCTACATAATTCACCCCTCCACTTT.

The V gene is TRBV18, the J gene TRBJ2-1, with 11 bases lining up with TRBD2. The germline V gene has CDR1 KGHSH and CDR2 LQKENI. CDR3 length: 18 residues. V trimming: 1 base; J trimming: 3 bases; junction bases outside the gene matches: 8. The CDR3 DNA reads TGTGCCAGCTCACCACGTCGTACTAGCGGGGGAGTCTACAATGAGCAGTTCTTC. Protein sequence: CASSPRRTSGGVYNEQFF.

This chain connects TRBV19 to TRBJ1-5; no clear D gene. Germline CDR1 is LNHDA and CDR2 is SQIVND (reference sequence). The CDR3 runs to 17 residues. Deletions cut 6 bases from V and 0 bases from J, with 18 bases between. CDR3 sequence (DNA): TGTGCCAGTAGCAGCCCAAGCGGGGATACTAGCAATCAGCCCCAGCATTTT. As protein: CASSSPSGDTSNQPQHF. The full variable domain, rest sourced from reference TRBV19 and TRBJ1-5, is DGGITQSPKYLFRKEGQNVTLSCEQNLNHDAMYWYRQDPGQGLRLIYYSQIVNDFQKGDIAEGYSVSREKKESFPLTVTSAQKNPTAFYLCASSSPSGDTSNQPQHFGDGTRLSIL.

This rearrangement joins TRBV4-2 to TRBJ1-1, with D possibly matching TRBD1 (6 bases). The CDR3 is 16 amino acids. The ends were cut back, 4 bases at V and 0 bases at J, with 15 bases in the middle. CDR1 and CDR2 from the germline V gene are LGHNA and YNFKEQ. The CDR3 bases are TGTGCCAGCAGCCGCCCCGGACAGCCCTTGAACACTGAAGCTTTCTTT. Translation: CASSRPGQPLNTEAFF.

The V gene is TRBV7-9, the J gene TRBJ2-5; D may be TRBD1 (6 bases). Germline V gene data show CDR1 as SEHNR and CDR2 as FQNEAQ (reference sequence). V was pared by 2 bases and J by 5 bases, with 24 bases between. CDR3 size: 18 residues. The CDR3 sequence: CASSLNTLSVGGIETQYF. DNA for the CDR3: TGTGCCAGCAGCTTAAATACCTTAAGCGTAGGGGGTATCGAGACCCAGTACTTC.

As concerns this clone: At one of its ends the junction is not consistent with the germline gene, which may arise from a read error. The same CDR3 is also encoded by other DNA sequences in this sample. The chain recombines TRBV7-2 with TRBJ2-7; 12 nucleotides line up with TRBD2. From germline, CDR1 is SGHTA and CDR2 FQGNSA. The CDR3 runs 14 residues. The CDR3 sequence: CASSLAGGRHEQYF. The CDR3 DNA follows: TGTGCCAGCAGCCTAGCGGGGGGGCGGCACGAGCAGTACTTC.

The chain is built from TRBV5-6 and TRBJ1-6; 7 bases are shared with TRBD1. Germline V gene lookup returns CDR1 SGHDT and CDR2 YYEEEE. The J segment lost 3 bases and the V segment lost 0 bases, leaving 6 bases of the junction unmatched. This CDR3 contains 17 residues. The CDR3 spells CASSLGDRGFYNSPLHF. CDR3 nucleotide sequence: TGTGCCAGCAGCTTGGGGGACAGAGGATTCTATAATTCACCCCTCCACTTT.

This chain joins TRBV4-2 and TRBJ1-4; D is unclear. CDR1 LGHNA and CDR2 YNFKEQ come from the germline V gene. V was trimmed by 4 bases and J by 0 bases, leaving 9 bases between them. The CDR3 covers 15 residues. DNA of the CDR3: TGTGCCAGCAGCCCCGCAGATGCAACTAATGAAAAACTGTTTTTT. It yields the protein CASSPADATNEKLFF.

This chain links TRBV7-6 with TRBJ2-2; maybe TRBD1 (6 bases). Trimming shortened V by 5 bases and J by 1 base, and 11 bases separated the two germline ends. This CDR3 spans 15 amino acids. Germline V gene data show CDR1 as SGHVS and CDR2 as FNYEAQ. The CDR3 loop is CASSQGQRNTGELFF. CDR3 in DNA: TGTGCCAGCAGCCAGGGACAAAGGAACACCGGGGAGCTGTTTTTT.